The 7 T cell receptor beta chains in this list originate from one sample, sequenced in a study of vaccination effects on CD4 cells after COVID-19. Sequenced by immunoSEQ multiplex PCR; TCRdb stores in-frame clones only, minus some. The table lists approximately 87,000 clones, approximately 74% of them singletons. No antigen has been identified for these receptors. Using viral peptide pools, the ViraFEST assay grew out antigen-specific CD4+ T cells prior to sequencing. CD4+ T cells were isolated after around ten days of culture. Specimen: CD4+ T cells from PBMCs cultured with HCoV-229E spike peptides, collected before COVID-19 vaccination. Source of these receptors: a human donor who received a COVID-19 vaccine.

This chain uses TRBV6-1 with TRBJ2-7, with TRBD2 as a possible D gene (6 bases). The germline V gene encodes CDR1 MNHNS and CDR2 SASEGT. The V end was cut by 4 bases, the J end by 1 base, with 20 bases between. The CDR3 length is 17 residues. CDR3 coding DNA: TGTGCCAGCAGTGTACTAGCTGGGTTTTTTACTTCCTACGAGCAGTACGTC. Its translation: CASSVLAGFFTSYEQYV.

The chain uses TRBV7-2 and TRBJ1-1, with D possibly matching TRBD1 (6 bases). CDR1 and CDR2 from the germline V gene are SGHTA and FQGNSA. Trimming took off 5 bases at V and 2 bases at J, with 12 bases between the two ends. The CDR3 consists of 14 residues. CDR3 protein: CASSPGTYNTEAFF. The CDR3 nucleotides are TGTGCCAGCAGCCCCGGGACATACAACACTGAAGCTTTCTTT.

This clone was recorded once. This chain joins TRBV30 and TRBJ1-3; D ambiguous. Trimming stripped 0 bases from V and 4 bases from J, with 7 bases between. Germline V gene sequence: CDR1 GTSNPN, CDR2 SVGIG (reference sequence). This CDR3 comprises 13 residues. The CDR3 here is CAWSVQTGNTIYF. The CDR3 bases are TGTGCCTGGAGTGTACAGACGGGAAACACCATATATTTT.

This clone was seen a single time. The chain is built from TRBV18 and TRBJ2-7; 11 positions match TRBD1. The length of the CDR3 is 13 residues. Trimming took 6 bases from V and 6 from J; bases not matched to a gene: 4. From germline, CDR1 is KGHSH and CDR2 LQKENI. The CDR3 DNA reads as TGTGCCAGCTCCCGGACAGGGGGCTTCGAGCAGTACGTC. It yields the protein CASSRTGGFEQYV.

This chain uses TRBV5-1 with TRBJ2-1, with 10 bases fitting TRBD2. The CDR3 has 15 residues. Germline trimming cut 1 base from V and 8 bases from J; bases unmatched to any gene: 6. CDR1 SGHRS and CDR2 YFSETQ come from the germline V gene. The CDR3 DNA follows: TGCGCCAGCAGCTTGACTAGCGGGGAACCACATGAGCAGTTCTTC. Its protein is CASSLTSGEPHEQFF.

This sequence joins TRBV30 and TRBJ2-2, with 7 bases fitting TRBD1. Germline loops: CDR1 GTSNPN, CDR2 SVGIG (reference sequence). The length of the CDR3 is 14 residues. The V gene end was trimmed by 4 bases and the J gene end by 4 bases; junction bases not matched to a gene: 6. The CDR3 nucleotides are TGTGCCTGGATTGAGAACAGGGGCACCGGGGAGCTGTTTTTT. Translation: CAWIENRGTGELFF.

This clone was seen a few times. This sequence joins TRBV4-1 and TRBJ2-1; TRBD2 aligns across 13 bases. With 0 bases clipped from V and 0 bases from J, the junction kept 5 bases outside the gene matches. CDR3 size: 19 residues. Germline V gene lookup returns CDR1 MGHRA and CDR2 YSYEKL. CDR3 region: CASSQETSGGHSSYNEQFF. The DNA for the CDR3 is TGCGCCAGCAGCCAAGAGACTAGCGGGGGGCATAGCTCCTACAATGAGCAGTTCTTC.